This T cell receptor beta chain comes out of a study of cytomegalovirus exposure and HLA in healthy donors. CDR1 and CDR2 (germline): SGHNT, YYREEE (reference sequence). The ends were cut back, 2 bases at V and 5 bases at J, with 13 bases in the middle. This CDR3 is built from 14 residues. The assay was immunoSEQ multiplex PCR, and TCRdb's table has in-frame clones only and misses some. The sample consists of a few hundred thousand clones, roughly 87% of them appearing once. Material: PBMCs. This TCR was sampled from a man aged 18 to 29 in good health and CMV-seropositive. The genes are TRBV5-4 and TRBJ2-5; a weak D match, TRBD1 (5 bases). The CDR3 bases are TGTGCCAGCAGCTTCGACAGTATTGGGGAGACCCAGTACTTC. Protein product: CASSFDSIGETQYF. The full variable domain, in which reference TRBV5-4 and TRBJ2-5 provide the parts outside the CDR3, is ETGVTQSPTHLIKTRGQQVTLRCSSQSGHNTVSWYQQALGQGPQFIFQYYREEENGRGNFPPRFSGLQFPNYSSELNVNALELDDSALYLCASSFDSIGETQYFGPGTRLLVL.